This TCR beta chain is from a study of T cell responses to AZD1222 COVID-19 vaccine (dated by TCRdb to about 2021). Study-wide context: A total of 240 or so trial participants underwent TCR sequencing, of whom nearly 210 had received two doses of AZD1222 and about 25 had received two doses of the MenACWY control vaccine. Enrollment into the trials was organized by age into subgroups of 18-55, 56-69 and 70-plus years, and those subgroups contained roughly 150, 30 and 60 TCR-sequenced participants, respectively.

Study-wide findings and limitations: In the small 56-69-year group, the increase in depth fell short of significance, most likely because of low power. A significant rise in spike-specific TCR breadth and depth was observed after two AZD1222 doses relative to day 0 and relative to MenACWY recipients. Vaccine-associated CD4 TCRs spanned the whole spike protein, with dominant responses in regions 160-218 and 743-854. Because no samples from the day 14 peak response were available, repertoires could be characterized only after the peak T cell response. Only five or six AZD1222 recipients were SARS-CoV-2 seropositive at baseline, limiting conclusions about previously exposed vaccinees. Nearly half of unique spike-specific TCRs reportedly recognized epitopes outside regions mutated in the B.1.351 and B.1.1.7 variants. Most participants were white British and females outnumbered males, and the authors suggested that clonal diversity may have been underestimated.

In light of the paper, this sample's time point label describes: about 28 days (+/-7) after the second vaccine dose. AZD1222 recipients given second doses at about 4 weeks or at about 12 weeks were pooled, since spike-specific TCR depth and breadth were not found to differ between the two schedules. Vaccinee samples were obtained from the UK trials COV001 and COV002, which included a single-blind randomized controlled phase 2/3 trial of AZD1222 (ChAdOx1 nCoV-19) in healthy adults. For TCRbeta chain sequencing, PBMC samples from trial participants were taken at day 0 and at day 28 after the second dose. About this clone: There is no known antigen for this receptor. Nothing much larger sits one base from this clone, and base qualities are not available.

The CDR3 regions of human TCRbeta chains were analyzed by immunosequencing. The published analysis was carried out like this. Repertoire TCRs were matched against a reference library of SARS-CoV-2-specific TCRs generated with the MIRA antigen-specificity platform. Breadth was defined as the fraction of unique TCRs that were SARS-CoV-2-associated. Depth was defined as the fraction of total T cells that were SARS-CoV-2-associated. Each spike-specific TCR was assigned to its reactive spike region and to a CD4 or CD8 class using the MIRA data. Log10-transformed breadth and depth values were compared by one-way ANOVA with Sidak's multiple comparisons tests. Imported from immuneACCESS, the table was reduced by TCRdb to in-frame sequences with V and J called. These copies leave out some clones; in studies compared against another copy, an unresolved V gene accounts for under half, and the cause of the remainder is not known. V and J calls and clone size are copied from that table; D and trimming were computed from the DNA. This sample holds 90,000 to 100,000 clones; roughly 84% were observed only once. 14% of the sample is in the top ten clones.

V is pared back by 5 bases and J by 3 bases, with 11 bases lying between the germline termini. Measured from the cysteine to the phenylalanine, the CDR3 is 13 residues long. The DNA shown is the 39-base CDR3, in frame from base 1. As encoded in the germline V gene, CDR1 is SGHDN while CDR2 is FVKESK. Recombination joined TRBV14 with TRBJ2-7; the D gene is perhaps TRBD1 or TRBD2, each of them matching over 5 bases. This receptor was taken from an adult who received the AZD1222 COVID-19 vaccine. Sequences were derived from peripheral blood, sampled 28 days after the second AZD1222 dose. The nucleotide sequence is TGTGCCAGCAGCAGCATGGGGGTCTACGAGCAGTACTTC. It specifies CASSSMGVYEQYF. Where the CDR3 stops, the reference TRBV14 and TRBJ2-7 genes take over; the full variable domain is EAGVTQFPSHSVIEKGQTVTLRCDPISGHDNLYWYRRVMGKEIKFLLHFVKESKQDESGMPNNRFLAERTGGTYSTLKVQPAELEDSGVYFCASSSMGVYEQYFGPGTRLTVT.